The present T cell receptor (beta chain) was sequenced within a study of control samples from healthy donors and cancer patients. Assay: immunoSEQ multiplex PCR; the TCRdb copy retains only in-frame clones and omits some. The table records more than 150,000 clones, 92% of them present only once. This clone turned up a few times. This clonotype originated in a woman aged 30 to 39 in good health. Sequenced sample: blood.

The DNA of the CDR3 is TGTGCCAGCAGCTTAGGAGGGGGGTACGGGAAGGGATACAATGAGCAGTTCTTC. Translated, it gives CASSLGGGYGKGYNEQFF. The V and J genes are TRBV7-9 and TRBJ2-1; either TRBD1 or TRBD2 may fit D (6 bases each). The V end was cut by 1 base, the J end by 4 bases, with 20 bases between. This CDR3 is 18 amino acids long. Looked up from germline, CDR1 is SEHNR and CDR2 is FQNEAQ (reference sequence).